Below are 32 T cell receptor beta chains sequenced from a single sample in a study of monozygotic twins with inflammatory bowel disease. TCRdb re-analyzed the 5' RACE reads; it lists each CDR3 protein once, without DNA. The data include more than 100,000 distinct CDR3 sequences; the top ten clones carry roughly 1.9%. Sequenced sample: blood. The receptors come from a human donor with ulcerative colitis or Crohn's disease, or a healthy co-twin of an affected twin (not recorded which).

The chain recombines TRBV5-4 with TRBJ2-5; TCRdb's D call, TRBD1, is unchecked because there is no DNA. Germline loops: CDR1 SGHNT, CDR2 YYREEE (reference sequence). The CDR3 spans 16 residues. The CDR3: CASSPSGQGAAETQYF.

J is TRBJ2-1 and V is TRBV30; the D call of TRBD1 rests on TCRdb alone, since no DNA is present to check it. Germline V CDR1 and CDR2: GTSNPN, SVGIG (reference sequence). There are 15 residues in the CDR3. CDR3 region: CACVRPRTGGNEQFF.

The chain is built from TRBV7-9 and TRBJ1-6. The CDR3 has 15 residues. Germline CDR1 and CDR2: SEHNR and FQNEAQ (reference sequence). CDR3 amino acids: CASSFGQVESSPLHF.

This chain links TRBV6-5 with TRBJ2-3; TCRdb indicates TRBD2, and absent DNA this call remains unverified. CDR3 length: 18 residues. Germline V gene sequence: CDR1 MNHEY, CDR2 SVGAGI. This CDR3 is CASSSYRGGLTSTDTQYF.

The V and J genes are TRBV6-5 and TRBJ1-2. The CDR3 has 12 residues. Germline assignment: CDR1 MNHEY and CDR2 SVGAGI. This CDR3 reads CASTERGNGYTF.

This sequence joins TRBV29-1 and TRBJ2-5. The CDR3 contains 13 residues. Per the germline V gene, CDR1 is SQVTM and CDR2 is ANQGSEA. Here the CDR3 reads CSVDRGTKETQYF.

The chain recombines TRBV7-9 with TRBJ2-3. Germline assignment: CDR1 SEHNR and CDR2 FQNEAQ (reference sequence). The CDR3 totals 14 residues. The CDR3 sequence is CASSLFEFTDTQYF.

The CDR3 reads CASSLGTGVSSHGYTF. J is TRBJ1-2 and V is TRBV7-2; the D gene TCRdb calls, TRBD1, cannot be checked with no DNA. This CDR3 contains 16 residues. The V gene's germline CDR1 is SGHTA and CDR2 FQGNSA.

The chain joins TRBV6-5 to TRBJ2-3; with no DNA, the TCRdb D assignment of TRBD1 cannot be verified. The CDR3 sequence is 15 residues long. Germline assignment: CDR1 MNHEY and CDR2 SVGAGI. CDR3 residues: CASSSTGSSTDTQYF.

The genes are TRBV15 and TRBJ1-5. CDR1 is LNHNV, CDR2 YYDKDF, per germline (reference sequence). The CDR3 has 15 residues. CDR3 amino acids: CATSTEGASNQPQHF.

The V and J genes are TRBV11-2 and TRBJ2-4; the D gene TCRdb calls, TRBD1, cannot be checked with no DNA. Germline values: CDR1 SGHAT, CDR2 FQNNGV. This CDR3 has 18 amino acids. The CDR3 loop reads CASSLEGGGPGVGNIQYF.

The CDR3 reads CSADRGGMNTEAFF. V is TRBV20-1 and J is TRBJ1-1; TCRdb reports TRBD1, a call that lacks DNA to check it against. Germline CDR1 reads DFQATT; CDR2 reads SNEGSKA (reference sequence). The CDR3 loop spans 14 amino acids.

This chain links TRBV19 with TRBJ1-2; without DNA, the TCRdb call of TRBD1 cannot be checked. The CDR3 is made up of 12 amino acids. Germline assignment: CDR1 LNHDA and CDR2 SQIVND (reference sequence). The CDR3 sequence: CASTPGDYGYTF. The entire variable domain, with the rest obtained from reference TRBV19 and TRBJ1-2, is as follows: DGGITQSPKYLFRKEGQNVTLSCEQNLNHDAMYWYRQDPGQGLRLIYYSQIVNDFQKGDIAEGYSVSREKKESFPLTVTSAQKNPTAFYLCASTPGDYGYTFGSGTRLTVV.

The chain recombines TRBV30 with TRBJ2-7; TCRdb outputs TRBD1, but without DNA this stays unchecked. Germline loops: CDR1 GTSNPN, CDR2 SVGIG (reference sequence). The CDR3 covers 14 residues. CDR3 protein: CAWKDRAISYEQYF. The whole variable domain, filled in from reference TRBV30 and TRBJ2-7, reads SQTIHQWPATLVQPVGSPLSLECTVEGTSNPNLYWYRQAAGRGLQLLFYSVGIGQISSEVPQNLSASRPQDRQFILSSKKLLLSDSGFYLCAWKDRAISYEQYFGPGTRLTVT.

V is TRBV6-2 or TRBV6-3 and J is TRBJ2-1. The CDR3 spans 11 residues. Germline values: CDR1 MNHEY, CDR2 SVGEGT. The CDR3 loop reads CASTHAHDQFF.

The chain is built from TRBV6-1 and TRBJ2-7; as DNA is missing, the TRBD1 call by TCRdb cannot be tested. This CDR3 is built from 14 residues. The germline V gene encodes CDR1 MNHNS and CDR2 SASEGT. The CDR3 protein is CASSRGYTGYEQYF.

J is TRBJ2-2 and V is TRBV12-3 or TRBV12-4; TCRdb reports TRBD2, a call that lacks DNA to check it against. The CDR3 runs to 16 residues. The CDR3 loop reads CASSRGTSGTTGELFF.

The V gene is TRBV25-1, the J gene TRBJ2-7; lacking DNA, the TRBD1 call made by TCRdb goes unchecked. CDR1 and CDR2 from the germline V gene are MGHDK and SYGVNS. This CDR3 has 16 residues. The CDR3 loop is CASSDTRTGGRNEQYF.

The V call is TRBV21-1, the J call TRBJ1-1. TRBV21-1 has pseudogene status. The CDR3 has 13 residues. CDR3 in amino acids: CASSPTGNTEAFF.

Here the CDR3 reads CASSFMGGEQYF. The V call is TRBV27, the J call TRBJ2-7; checking the TCRdb D call of TRBD1 is not possible without DNA. Germline-derived CDR1 and CDR2 are MNHEY and SMNVEV (reference sequence). This CDR3 spans 12 amino acids.

The chain combines TRBV29-1 with TRBJ2-7. CDR1 SQVTM and CDR2 ANQGSEA come from the germline V gene. The CDR3 totals 11 residues. The CDR3 sequence: CSVRFSYEQYF.

The rearrangement links TRBV2 to TRBJ2-3; the TCRdb call, TRBD1, lacks DNA for checking. In germline, CDR1 is SNHLY, CDR2 FYNNEI. This CDR3 has 17 amino acids. CDR3 protein: CASSEGFGTGNTDTQYF.

The J gene is TRBJ1-1, the V gene TRBV28. The CDR3 runs 14 residues. Germline loops: CDR1 MDHEN, CDR2 SYDVKM. The chain's CDR3 is CASSRLTQETRAFF.

This CDR3 reads CASRQLGNEQFF. The chain couples TRBV2 to TRBJ2-1; the D call of TRBD2 rests on TCRdb alone, since no DNA is present to check it. Germline CDR1 SNHLY, CDR2 FYNNEI. The CDR3 extends over 12 amino acids. The whole variable domain, remainder taken from reference TRBV2 and TRBJ2-1, is EPEVTQTPSHQVTQMGQEVILRCVPISNHLYFYWYRQILGQKVEFLVSFYNNEISEKSEIFDDQFSVERPDGSNFTLKIRSTKLEDSAMYFCASRQLGNEQFFGPGTRLTVL.

This chain links TRBV28 with TRBJ2-7; the TCRdb D gene call, TRBD2, has no DNA to confirm it. This CDR3 comprises 14 residues. CDR1 MDHEN and CDR2 SYDVKM come from the germline V gene. The CDR3 reads CASSFSGGGYEQYF.

This chain joins TRBV4-2 and TRBJ2-1. The CDR3 runs to 12 residues. Germline V gives CDR1 LGHNA, CDR2 YNFKEQ. CDR3 residues: CASSLSSYEQFF.

The chain uses TRBV11-1 and TRBJ2-7; TCRdb indicates TRBD1, and absent DNA this call remains unverified. This CDR3 is built from 18 residues. CDR1 is SGHAT, CDR2 FQDESV, per germline (reference sequence). CDR3 sequence: CASSRGTESTHVVYEQYF.

The chain carries TRBV4-2 and TRBJ2-7; TCRdb outputs TRBD2, but without DNA this stays unchecked. The CDR3 sequence is 16 residues long. Germline V gives CDR1 LGHNA, CDR2 YNFKEQ. CDR3 sequence reads: CASSQWDLRGPYEQYF.

V is TRBV7-2 and J is TRBJ1-2; TCRdb's D gene call, TRBD1, goes unchecked for lack of DNA. CDR3 length: 18 amino acids. The V gene's germline CDR1 is SGHTA and CDR2 FQGNSA. The CDR3 spells CASSLAIGGRGINYGYTF.

The gene calls are TRBV7-8 and TRBJ1-6; TCRdb picks TRBD1, but there is no DNA to check that call. The V gene's germline CDR1 is SGHVS and CDR2 FQNEAQ. The CDR3 consists of 16 residues. The CDR3: CASSLLGSGAISPLHF.

The V gene is TRBV5-1, the J gene TRBJ2-1; without DNA, the TCRdb call of TRBD1 cannot be checked. Per the germline V gene, CDR1 is SGHRS and CDR2 is YFSETQ. The CDR3 loop spans 14 amino acids. The CDR3: CASSLVTGPNEQFF. The whole variable domain, filled in from reference TRBV5-1 and TRBJ2-1, reads KAGVTQTPRYLIKTRGQQVTLSCSPISGHRSVSWYQQTPGQGLQFLFEYFSETQRNKGNFPGRFSGRQFSNSRSEMNVSTLELGDSALYLCASSLVTGPNEQFFGPGTRLTVL.

The rearrangement links TRBV20-1 to TRBJ2-3. The germline CDR1 and CDR2 sequences are DFQATT and SNEGSKA (reference sequence). This CDR3 comprises 17 residues. This chain's CDR3 is CSARSLGRLKEADTQYF.